This is a list of T cell receptor beta chains from one sample in a study of CD8 T cells in ankylosing spondylitis. MiXCR was run by TCRdb on the 5' RACE reads, yielding one entry per CDR3 protein. The sample lists some 700,000 distinct CDR3 sequences, around 20% occurring once. The sequenced sample was blood, either unsorted or a sorted T cell fraction (not recorded which). These receptors all stem from a male donor with ankylosing spondylitis. Each CDR3 is given with its conserved first and last residue. The D gene is left open where the match is weak. Part of the rows lack a size; the others show once, few, many or a class for expanded clones.

d_gene	abundance	v_gene	j_gene	len	CDR3aa	CDR3nt
.	.	TRBV11-2	TRBJ2-7	14	CASSSDYSSYEQYF	TGTGCCAGCAGCTCGGACTACTCCTCCTACGAGCAGTACTTC
.	.	TRBV9	TRBJ1-2	14	CASSVDGSNYGYTF	TGTGCCAGCAGCGTAGATGGGAGTAACTATGGCTACACCTTC
.	many	TRBV7-9	TRBJ2-1	12	CASSLLRDEQFF	TGTGCCAGCAGCTTGTTAAGGGACGAGCAGTTCTTC
TRBD1	few	TRBV7-2	TRBJ2-1	16	CASSPVGGTGLNEQFF	TGTGCCAGCAGCCCCGTAGGAGGGACAGGTTTGAATGAGCAGTTCTTC
TRBD1	few	TRBV29-1	TRBJ2-5	16	CSVEDRPTLGQETQYF	TGCAGCGTAGAGGACAGGCCCACACTCGGACAAGAGACCCAGTACTTC
.	.	TRBV9	TRBJ1-4	15	CASSVRPTKEEKLFF	TGTGCCAGCAGCGTAAGACCCACCAAGGAGGAAAAACTGTTTTTT
TRBD1	.	TRBV28	TRBJ2-7	15	CASSLSGTGTDEQYF	TGTGCCAGCAGTTTATCGGGGACAGGGACCGACGAGCAGTACTTC
.	.	TRBV27	TRBJ1-2	14	CASSIGGAAYGYTF	TGTGCCAGCAGTATTGGGGGCGCCGCCTATGGCTACACCTTC
.	.	TRBV20-1	TRBJ2-5	12	CSIRGAQETQYF	TGCAGTATTCGGGGGGCCCAAGAGACCCAGTACTTC
.	few	TRBV20-1	TRBJ1-4	13	CSAIGGVGEKLFF	TGCAGTGCCATCGGGGGTGTAGGTGAAAAACTGTTTTTT
.	.	TRBV6-1	TRBJ2-1	14	CASSGPRGDNEQFF	TGTGCCAGCAGCGGACCTAGGGGCGACAATGAGCAGTTCTTC
.	few	TRBV4-1	TRBJ2-3	15	CASSQEDKSTDTQYF	TGCGCCAGCAGCCAGGAGGATAAGTCCACAGATACGCAGTATTTT
TRBD2	.	TRBV12-3/TRBV12-4	TRBJ2-3	16	CASSPRRTSGTDTQYF	TGTGCCAGCAGTCCACGGAGGACTAGCGGCACAGATACGCAGTATTTT
.	.	TRBV7-9	TRBJ1-2	15	CASSIGDSRNYGYTF	TGTGCCAGCAGCATAGGGGACTCAAGAAACTATGGCTACACCTTC
.	few	TRBV4-1	TRBJ2-7	17	CASSQEGTGGGAREQYF	TGCGCCAGCAGCCAAGAAGGGACAGGAGGGGGGGCTCGGGAGCAGTACTTC
TRBD1	.	TRBV5-1	TRBJ2-1	16	CASSLGGSTGGDEQFF	TGCGCCAGCAGCTTGGGGGGTAGCACAGGGGGCGATGAGCAGTTCTTC
.	many	TRBV10-3	TRBJ2-5	14	CAISAKGPRETQYF	TGTGCCATCAGTGCCAAGGGACCCCGAGAGACCCAGTACTTC
TRBD1	.	TRBV5-1	TRBJ1-5	15	CASSLEGQSNQPQHF	TGCGCCAGCAGCTTGGAGGGACAGAGCAATCAGCCCCAGCATTTT
.	.	TRBV3-1	TRBJ2-7	14	CASSQSRYSYEQYF	TGTGCCAGCAGCCAAAGCCGTTACTCCTACGAGCAGTACTTC
TRBD2	.	TRBV7-2	TRBJ2-3	17	CASSPRTSGRGADTQYF	TGTGCCAGCAGCCCGCGGACTAGCGGGAGAGGTGCAGATACGCAGTATTTT
.	.	TRBV12-3/TRBV12-4	TRBJ2-7	12	CASSLTMDEQYF	TGTGCCAGCAGTTTAACGATGGACGAGCAGTACTTC
.	.	TRBV29-1	TRBJ1-2	13	CSVDPDQDYGYTF	TGCAGCGTTGACCCGGATCAGGACTATGGCTACACCTTC
TRBD2	.	TRBV7-2	TRBJ2-7	16	CASSSSSGKRSYEQYF	TGTGCCAGCAGCTCCTCAAGCGGGAAGCGGTCCTACGAGCAGTACTTC
.	.	TRBV6-5	TRBJ2-1	14	CASSYLGLTNEQFF	TGTGCCAGCAGTTACTTAGGGCTCACCAATGAGCAGTTCTTC
.	few	TRBV11-2	TRBJ1-2	12	CASSLQGVGYPF	TGTGCCAGCAGCTTACAAGGAGTTGGCTACCCCTTC
TRBD1	.	TRBV5-1	TRBJ2-5	13	CASSATGIETQYF	TGCGCCAGCAGCGCGACAGGGATAGAGACCCAGTACTTC
.	.	TRBV7-8	TRBJ1-2	13	CASSRGGDYGYTF	TGTGCCAGCAGCCGGGGGGGAGACTATGGCTACACCTTC
.	.	TRBV12-3/TRBV12-4	TRBJ1-2	18	CASRPGRSSALSPYGYTF	TGTGCCAGCAGGCCGGGACGGAGTTCCGCATTGAGTCCTTATGGCTACACCTTC
.	.	TRBV12-3/TRBV12-4	TRBJ1-2	11	CASSLASGYTF	TGTGCCAGCAGTTTAGCGAGTGGCTACACCTTC
TRBD2	.	TRBV12-3/TRBV12-4	TRBJ2-3	17	CASMGGLGGLAGDTQYF	TGTGCCAGCATGGGGGGATTGGGGGGACTAGCTGGGGATACGCAGTATTTT
TRBD1	few	TRBV7-2	TRBJ2-3	14	CASRDRDGTDTQYF	TGTGCCAGCCGGGACAGGGATGGCACAGATACGCAGTATTTT
.	few	TRBV6-5	TRBJ1-1	10	CASMGSEAFF	TGTGCCAGCATGGGGAGTGAGGCTTTCTTT
TRBD2	.	TRBV5-6	TRBJ2-6	18	CASSTWTSTFSGANVLTF	TGTGCCAGCAGCACTTGGACTAGTACTTTCTCTGGGGCCAACGTCCTGACTTTC
.	few	TRBV27	TRBJ2-2	15	CASGEAGTIRGELFF	TGTGCCAGCGGAGAGGCGGGGACCATACGTGGGGAGCTGTTTTTT
TRBD1	few	TRBV5-1	TRBJ2-2	15	CASSPGQGPTGELFF	TGCGCCAGCAGCCCGGGACAGGGGCCCACCGGGGAGCTGTTTTTT